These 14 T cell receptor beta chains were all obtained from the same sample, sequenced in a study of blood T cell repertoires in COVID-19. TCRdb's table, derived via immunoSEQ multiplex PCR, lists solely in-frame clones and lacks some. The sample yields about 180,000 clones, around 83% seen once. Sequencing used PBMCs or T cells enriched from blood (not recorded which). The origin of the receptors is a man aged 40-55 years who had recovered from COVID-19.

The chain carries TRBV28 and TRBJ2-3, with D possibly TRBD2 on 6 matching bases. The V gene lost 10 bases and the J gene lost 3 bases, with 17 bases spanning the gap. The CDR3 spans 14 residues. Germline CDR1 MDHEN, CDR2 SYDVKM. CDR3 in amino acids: CATNRGGRTDTQYF. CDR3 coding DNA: TGTGCCACCAACCGTGGGGGGAGGACAGATACGCAGTATTTT.

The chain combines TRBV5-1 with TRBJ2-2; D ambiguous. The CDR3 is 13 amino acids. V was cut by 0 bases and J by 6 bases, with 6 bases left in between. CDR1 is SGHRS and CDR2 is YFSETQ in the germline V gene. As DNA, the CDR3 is TGCGCCAGCAGCTTGGCCGGTCCCGGGGAGCTGTTTTTT. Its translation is CASSLAGPGELFF.

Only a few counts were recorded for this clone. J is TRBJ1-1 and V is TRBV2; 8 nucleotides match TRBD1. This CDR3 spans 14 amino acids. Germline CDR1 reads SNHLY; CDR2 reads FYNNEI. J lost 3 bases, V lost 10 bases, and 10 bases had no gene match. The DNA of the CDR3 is TGTGCCAACCGACCAAGACAGGGGCACACTGAAGCTTTCTTT. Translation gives CANRPRQGHTEAFF.

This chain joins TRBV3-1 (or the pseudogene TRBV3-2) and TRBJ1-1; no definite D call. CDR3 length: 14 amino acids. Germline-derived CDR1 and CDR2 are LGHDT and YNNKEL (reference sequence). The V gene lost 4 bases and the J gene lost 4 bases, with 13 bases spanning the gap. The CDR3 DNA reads TGTGCCAGCAGCCTACGGTCGAGCGGCACTGAAGCTTTCTTT. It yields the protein CASSLRSSGTEAFF.

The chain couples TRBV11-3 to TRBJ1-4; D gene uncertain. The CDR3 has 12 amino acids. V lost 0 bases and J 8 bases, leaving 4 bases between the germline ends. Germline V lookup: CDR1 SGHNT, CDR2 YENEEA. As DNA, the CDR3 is TGTGCCAGCAGCTTAGAGGGCGAAAAACTGTTTTTT. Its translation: CASSLEGEKLFF.

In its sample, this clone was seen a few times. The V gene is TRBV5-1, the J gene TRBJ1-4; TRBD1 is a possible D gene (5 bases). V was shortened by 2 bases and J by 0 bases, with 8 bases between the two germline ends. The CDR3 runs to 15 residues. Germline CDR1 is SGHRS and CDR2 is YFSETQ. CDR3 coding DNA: TGCGCCAGCAGCTTAGGGGATGCAACTAATGAAAAACTGTTTTTT. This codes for CASSLGDATNEKLFF.

The CDR3 nucleotides are TGTGCCAGCAGTTTACCGGGTACCTACGAGCAGTACTTC. Residues: CASSLPGTYEQYF. The J gene is TRBJ2-7, the V gene TRBV28, with D uncertain. Between the trimmed V and J ends, which lost 2 bases and 2 bases, there was a span of 7 bases. Germline CDR1 is MDHEN and CDR2 is SYDVKM. The length of the CDR3 is 13 residues.

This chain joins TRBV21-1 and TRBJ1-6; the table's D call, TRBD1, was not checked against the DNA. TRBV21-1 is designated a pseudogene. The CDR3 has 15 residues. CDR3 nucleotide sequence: TGTGCCAGCAGCAATAGGGGCAGTTCAGGGTCACCCCTCCACTTT. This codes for CASSNRGSSGSPLHF.

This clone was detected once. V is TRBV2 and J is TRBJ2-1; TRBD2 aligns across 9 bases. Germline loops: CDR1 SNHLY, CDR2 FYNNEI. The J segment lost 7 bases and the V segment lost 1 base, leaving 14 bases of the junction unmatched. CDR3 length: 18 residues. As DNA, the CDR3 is TGTGCCAGCAGTGAAGACGGTGGATTTGCGGGAGGGGGGAATGAGCAGTTCTTC. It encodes CASSEDGGFAGGGNEQFF.

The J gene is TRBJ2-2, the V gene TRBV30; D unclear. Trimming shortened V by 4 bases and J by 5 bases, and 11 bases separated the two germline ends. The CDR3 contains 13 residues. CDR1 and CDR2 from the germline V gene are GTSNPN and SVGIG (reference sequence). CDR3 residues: CAWNPSLTGELFF. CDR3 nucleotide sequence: TGTGCCTGGAATCCCTCTTTGACCGGGGAGCTGTTTTTT.

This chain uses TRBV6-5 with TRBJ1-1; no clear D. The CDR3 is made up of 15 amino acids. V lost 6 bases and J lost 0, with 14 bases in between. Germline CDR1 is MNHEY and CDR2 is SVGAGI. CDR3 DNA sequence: TGTGCCAGCAGCTGGGAGGCCTTAATGAACACTGAAGCTTTCTTT. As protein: CASSWEALMNTEAFF.

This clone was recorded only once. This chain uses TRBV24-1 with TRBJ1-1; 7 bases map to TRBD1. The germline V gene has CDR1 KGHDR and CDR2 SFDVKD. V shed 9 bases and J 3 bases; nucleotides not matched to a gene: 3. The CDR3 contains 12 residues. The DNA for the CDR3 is TGTGCCACCGCCAGGGGGGACACTGAAGCTTTCTTT. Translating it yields CATARGDTEAFF.

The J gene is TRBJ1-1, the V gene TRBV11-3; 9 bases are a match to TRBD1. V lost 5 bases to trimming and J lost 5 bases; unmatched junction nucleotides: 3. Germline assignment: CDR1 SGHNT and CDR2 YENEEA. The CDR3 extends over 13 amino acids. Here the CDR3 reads CASSIDRGTEAFF. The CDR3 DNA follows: TGTGCCAGCAGCATCGACAGGGGGACTGAAGCTTTCTTT.

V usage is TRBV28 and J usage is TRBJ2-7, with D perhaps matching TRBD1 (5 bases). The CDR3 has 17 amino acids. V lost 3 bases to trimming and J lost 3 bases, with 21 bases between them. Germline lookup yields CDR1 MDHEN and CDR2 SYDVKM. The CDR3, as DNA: TGTGCCAGCAGTTTCACCTCGACAGCGCCCAAGAACTACGAGCAGTACTTC. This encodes CASSFTSTAPKNYEQYF. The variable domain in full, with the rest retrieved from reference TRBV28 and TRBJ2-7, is DVKVTQSSRYLVKRTGEKVFLECVQDMDHENMFWYRQDPGLGLRLIYFSYDVKMKEKGDIPEGYSVSREKKERFSLILESASTNQTSMYLCASSFTSTAPKNYEQYFGPGTRLTVT.